One and the same sample provided the 3 T cell receptor beta chains below, sequenced in a study of blood T cell repertoires in COVID-19. TCRdb's copy holds only in-frame clones and misses some; the assay was immunoSEQ multiplex PCR. The data contain around 200,000 clones, more than 85% of them seen just once; the ten biggest clones take up about 2.5%. The specimen was peripheral blood. The receptors here all came from a man aged 35 to 55 with active or convalescent COVID-19.

V usage is TRBV27 and J usage is TRBJ1-5; unclear D gene. The V gene lost 0 bases and the J gene lost 4 bases, with 4 bases spanning the gap. Germline V gene data show CDR1 as MNHEY and CDR2 as SMNVEV (reference sequence). The CDR3 is made up of 13 amino acids. In DNA, the CDR3 is TGTGCCAGCAGTTTATCCCAAAATCAGCCCCAGCATTTT. It specifies CASSLSQNQPQHF.

The rearrangement links TRBV30 to TRBJ1-6; TRBD1 might be the D (6 bases). The V and J ends lost 8 bases and 12 bases respectively, with 20 bases between them. The CDR3 totals 13 residues. Looked up from germline, CDR1 is GTSNPN and CDR2 is SVGIG (reference sequence). CDR3 nucleotides: TGTGCCGGCGAGCCCGCACAGGGTGTACCCCTCCACTTT. The encoded protein is CAGEPAQGVPLHF.

The V and J genes are TRBV10-3 and TRBJ1-5; 8 bases align to TRBD1. V dropped 6 bases and J dropped 0; count of bases not matched to a gene: 10. Germline V gives CDR1 ENHRY, CDR2 SYGVKD. This CDR3 spans 17 amino acids. As DNA, the CDR3 is TGTGCCATCAGCGCGGGACAGGAGTTTAATAGCAATCAGCCCCAGCATTTT. Translated: CAISAGQEFNSNQPQHF.